The table lists the clone carrying this T cell receptor (beta chain) with many counts. The data were obtained in a study of T cells after yellow fever vaccination. The V end lost 3 bases, the J end lost 6 bases, and 7 bases lay between the germline ends. This CDR3 comprises 12 residues. Germline lookup yields CDR1 SGHTA and CDR2 FQGTGA. TCRdb called the 5' RACE reads again in MiXCR, with one record for every CDR3 protein. The sample shows 400,000 or so distinct CDR3 sequences, around a sixth of them seen only once. This material consisted of PBMCs, taken before the yellow fever booster vaccination. The V and J genes are TRBV7-3 and TRBJ2-3; D remains unclear. The sequence was collected from a man younger than 35 who received the YFV17D yellow fever vaccine. CDR3 protein: CASSLNRDTQYF. The CDR3, as DNA: TGTGCCAGCAGCTTGAATAGGGATACGCAGTATTTT. The full variable domain, rest sourced from reference TRBV7-3 and TRBJ2-3, is GAGVSQTPSNKVTEKGKYVELRCDPISGHTALYWYRQSLGQGPEFLIYFQGTGAADDSGLPNDRFFAVRPEGSVSTLKIQRTERGDSAVYLCASSLNRDTQYFGPGTRLTVL.